The 3 T cell receptor beta chains given below trace back to one sample, sequenced in a study of T cells in Graves' hyperthyroidism and ophthalmopathy (dated by TCRdb to the late 2010s). Library generation was performed with multiplex PCR. TCRdb names Illumina HiSeq 2000 as the instrument used. The TCR beta CDR3 regions were amplified from the RNA transcripts. The first round of RT-PCR for the TCR CDR3 was performed with the HTBI primer set and the Qiagen OneStep RT-PCR kit. TCRdb applied fastp at Q25 and MiXCR to the public reads, then kept only in-frame beta chains. Under each unique CDR3 protein, matching rows form one entry showing the most common genes and DNA. The sample has under 650,000 distinct CDR3 sequences on record, 15% to 20% of them singletons. Around 4% of the sample is in the top ten clones. Sequencing was carried out using blood. These receptors all stem from a woman under 40 with Graves' hyperthyroidism.

This clonotype was counted at least ten times. This rearrangement joins TRBV28 to TRBJ1-5, with D maybe TRBD1 (5 bases). This CDR3 region has 16 residues. Germline V lookup: CDR1 MDHEN, CDR2 SYDVKM. The V gene lost 3 bases and the J gene lost 6 bases, with 18 bases spanning the gap. CDR3 residues: CASSFFSGRDSQPQHF. In nucleotides, the CDR3 is TGTGCCAGCAGTTTTTTTTCAGGGAGGGATAGTCAGCCCCAGCATTTT.

This clonotype was observed at least ten times. The chain has TRBV28 and TRBJ2-1; the D gene is possibly TRBD2 (7 bases). The CDR3 runs 15 residues. Trimming removed 3 bases from V and 4 bases from J, with 13 bases in between. Per the germline V gene, CDR1 is MDHEN and CDR2 is SYDVKM. The CDR3 DNA follows: TGTGCCAGCAGTTTCCGAGGGAGGGGGTACAATGAGCAGTTCTTC. Residues: CASSFRGRGYNEQFF.

The chain has TRBV20-1 and TRBJ2-7, with 9 positions matching TRBD2. CDR1 and CDR2 (germline): DFQATT, SNEGSKA (reference sequence). CDR3 length: 13 amino acids. The CDR3 loop reads CSPLRAGGDEQYF. In DNA form, the CDR3 reads TGCAGCCCCTTAAGAGCGGGAGGTGACGAGCAGTACTTC.